This is a list of T cell receptor beta chains from one sample in a study of patients and donors after allogeneic stem cell transplantation. TCRdb used MiXCR to reprocess the RT-PCR reads, holding one entry per CDR3 protein. The data contain about a million distinct CDR3 sequences, under 20% of them singletons. The material sequenced was blood, either unsorted or a sorted T cell fraction (not recorded which). The source is a human donor who was either an allogeneic HSCT recipient or a stem cell or donor lymphocyte infusion donor (not recorded which). It is not recorded whose cells these are; they may come from a transplant donor. CDR3s include the opening cysteine and the closing phenylalanine or tryptophan. The D gene is left open where the match is weak. A clone size is listed for some rows: how often the clone was seen (once, few, many), or a class if it is expanded.

NA	NA	TRBV6-2/TRBV6-3	TRBJ1-5	CASGGNAHSNQPQHF	TGTGCCAGCGGCGGGAATGCGCATAGCAATCAGCCCCAGCATTTT
NA	few	TRBV3-1	TRBJ2-7	CASSPTSIIPYEQYF	TGTGCCAGCAGCCCAACTAGTATAATACCCTACGAGCAGTACTTC
TRBD1	many	TRBV6-1	TRBJ2-7	CASSGWSGTESYEQYF	TGTGCCAGCAGTGGATGGTCCGGGACAGAGAGCTACGAGCAGTACTTC
TRBD1	NA	TRBV2	TRBJ2-3	CASSEPRGLRTDTQYF	TGTGCCAGCAGTGAACCCAGGGGGCTTAGGACAGATACGCAGTATTTT
NA	few	TRBV29-1	TRBJ2-7	CSVSRANEQYF	TGCAGCGTAAGCCGGGCAAACGAGCAGTACTTC
TRBD1	NA	TRBV3-1	TRBJ2-1	CASSRTGASYNEQFF	TGTGCCAGCAGCCGAACAGGGGCCTCCTACAATGAGCAGTTCTTC
NA	few	TRBV19	TRBJ2-5	CASSIYRASRETQYF	TGTGCCAGTAGTATATACCGGGCTAGCCGAGAGACCCAGTACTTC
NA	NA	TRBV10-3	TRBJ2-2	CAIGRGGGAGGELFF	TGTGCCATTGGCCGCGGAGGGGGGGCCGGCGGGGAGCTGTTTTTT
TRBD2	NA	TRBV6-2/TRBV6-3	TRBJ2-2	CASSYSSSSGLAGVNTGELFF	TGTGCCAGCAGTTACTCGAGTAGTAGTGGGCTAGCGGGAGTCAACACCGGGGAGCTGTTTTTT
NA	many	TRBV5-1	TRBJ2-1	CASSKPGLPLNEQFF	TGCGCCAGCAGCAAGCCGGGACTCCCCCTCAATGAGCAGTTCTTC
NA	few	TRBV27	TRBJ1-2	CASSLWGRGDYGYTF	TGTGCCAGCAGTTTATGGGGGAGGGGGGACTATGGCTACACCTTC
NA	many	TRBV20-1	TRBJ2-1	CSAKTVHYYNEQFF	TGCAGTGCAAAGACAGTCCATTACTACAATGAGCAGTTCTTC
NA	NA	TRBV25-1	TRBJ1-4	CASSEWTSAHEKLFF	TGTGCCAGCAGTGAATGGACCTCCGCGCATGAAAAACTGTTTTTT
NA	NA	TRBV25-1	TRBJ1-1	CASSVDIRANTEAFF	TGTGCCAGCAGTGTGGACATCCGGGCGAACACTGAAGCTTTCTTT
NA	many	TRBV29-1	TRBJ2-2	CSVDSHINGELFF	TGCAGCGTTGATTCCCATATTAACGGGGAGCTGTTTTTT
NA	NA	TRBV3-1	TRBJ2-3	CASSQLGNTDTQYF	TGTGCCAGCAGCCAACTAGGGAACACAGATACGCAGTATTTT
NA	NA	TRBV29-1	TRBJ1-1	CSAPRGKAKGEAFF	TGCAGCGCCCCTCGGGGCAAGGCAAAAGGTGAAGCTTTCTTT
NA	many	TRBV6-1	TRBJ2-1	CASSAGSSYNEQFF	TGTGCCAGCAGTGCAGGGAGCTCCTACAATGAGCAGTTCTTC
TRBD1	NA	TRBV5-1	TRBJ2-5	CASSLGDRARRETQYF	TGCGCCAGCAGCTTGGGAGACAGGGCCAGGCGGGAGACCCAGTACTTC
NA	NA	TRBV12-3/TRBV12-4	TRBJ2-1	CASSLRLINEQFF	TGTGCCAGCAGTTTACGGCTGATCAATGAGCAGTTCTTC
TRBD2	NA	TRBV12-3/TRBV12-4	TRBJ2-1	CASSSFGTRINEQFF	TGTGCCAGCAGTTCATTCGGGACTAGGATCAATGAGCAGTTCTTC
NA	NA	TRBV4-3	TRBJ2-7	CASSQETIRAYEQYF	TGCGCCAGCAGCCAAGAAACCATAAGGGCATACGAGCAGTACTTC
TRBD1	NA	TRBV6-1	TRBJ2-1	CASRTSPGQGYNEQFF	TGTGCCAGCAGGACGTCCCCGGGACAGGGGTACAATGAGCAGTTCTTC
NA	NA	TRBV7-3	TRBJ1-1	CASRRGKNTEAFF	TGTGCCAGCAGAAGGGGCAAGAACACTGAAGCTTTCTTT
NA	few	TRBV20-1	TRBJ1-5	CSATPTRNQPQHF	TGCAGTGCTACTCCGACTCGAAATCAGCCCCAGCATTTT
TRBD1	few	TRBV24-1	TRBJ1-5	CATSDASGTGVWSNQPQHF	TGTGCCACCAGTGATGCCTCCGGGACAGGAGTCTGGAGCAATCAGCCCCAGCATTTT
NA	NA	TRBV10-3	TRBJ2-7	CAISDSAYEQYF	TGTGCCATCAGTGATTCAGCCTACGAGCAGTACTTC
TRBD1	NA	TRBV9	TRBJ2-5	CASSARDRGRQTQYF	TGTGCCAGCAGCGCCCGGGACAGGGGACGGCAGACCCAGTACTTC
TRBD1	NA	TRBV13	TRBJ1-1	CASSHPGQGTEAFF	TGTGCCAGCAGCCACCCGGGACAGGGAACTGAAGCTTTCTTT
TRBD1	NA	TRBV10-3	TRBJ2-7	CAISWDSYEQYF	TGTGCCATCAGTTGGGACAGCTACGAGCAGTACTTC
NA	few	TRBV12-3/TRBV12-4	TRBJ2-7	CASSLALTAAYEQYF	TGTGCCAGCAGTTTAGCGCTCACGGCAGCCTACGAGCAGTACTTC
NA	NA	TRBV20-1	TRBJ2-5	CSARDARTETQYF	TGCAGTGCTAGAGATGCCAGGACGGAGACCCAGTACTTC
NA	few	TRBV10-3	TRBJ1-6	CAISESSGAGSPLHF	TGTGCCATCAGTGAGTCATCCGGGGCGGGTTCACCCCTCCACTTT
NA	many	TRBV12-3/TRBV12-4	TRBJ2-2	CASRGRDTGELFF	TGTGCCAGTCGGGGCAGGGACACCGGGGAGCTGTTTTTT
TRBD1	many	TRBV12-3/TRBV12-4	TRBJ1-2	CASSRGTGGFGYTF	TGTGCCAGCAGCCGGGGGACAGGGGGGTTTGGCTACACCTTC
NA	NA	TRBV12-3/TRBV12-4	TRBJ1-2	CASSGRGTYGYTF	TGTGCCAGCAGTGGGCGGGGGACCTATGGCTACACCTTC
NA	NA	TRBV9	TRBJ2-7	CASSGRSGASYEQYF	TGTGCCAGCAGCGGGCGTTCAGGAGCCTCCTACGAGCAGTACTTC
NA	few	TRBV7-9	TRBJ1-2	CASSSYRTTNYGYTF	TGTGCCAGCAGCTCCTATCGGACCACTAACTATGGCTACACCTTC
TRBD1	few	TRBV15	TRBJ2-7	CATSSSWTGGREQYF	TGTGCCACCAGCAGCTCCTGGACAGGGGGTAGGGAGCAGTACTTC
NA	NA	TRBV7-9	TRBJ2-7	CASSPVSSWAYEQYF	TGTGCCAGCAGTCCAGTCTCGTCATGGGCCTACGAGCAGTACTTC